These 14 T cell receptor beta chains share one sample of origin, sequenced in a study of CD8 T cell repertoires and HIV-1 epitope variants. Clones were read by immunoSEQ multiplex PCR, and TCRdb kept only the in-frame ones, dropping some. Seen here are about 5,600 clones, 64% observed once, and the top ten hold roughly 46%. These receptors' targets are unknown. The sample taken for sequencing was cultured CD8+ T cells derived from PBMCs. These receptors were collected from a male donor with HIV.

V gene TRBV27 combines with J gene TRBJ2-7; D uncertain. V was clipped by 4 bases and J by 2 bases, with 9 bases between them. Germline CDR1 reads MNHEY; CDR2 reads SMNVEV (reference sequence). The CDR3 is made up of 13 amino acids. The CDR3 DNA reads TGTGCCAGCAGTTCGGCAGGTACCTACGAGCAGTACTTC. Its protein is CASSSAGTYEQYF.

The V and J genes are TRBV7-8 and TRBJ1-1; D gene ambiguous. The V gene's germline CDR1 is SGHVS and CDR2 FQNEAQ. The V and J ends lost 2 bases and 1 base respectively, with 5 bases between them. The CDR3 contains 13 residues. The CDR3 sequence is CASSLSENTEAFF. CDR3 nucleotides: TGTGCCAGCAGCTTATCCGAGAACACTGAAGCTTTCTTT. The whole variable domain, filled in from reference TRBV7-8 and TRBJ1-1, reads GAGVSQSPRYKVAKRGQDVALRCDPISGHVSLFWYQQALGQGPEFLTYFQNEAQLDKSGLPSDRFFAERPEGSVSTLKIQRTQQEDSAVYLCASSLSENTEAFFGQGTRLTVV.

This chain links TRBV6-5 with TRBJ2-1; no clear D gene. The V gene's germline CDR1 is MNHEY and CDR2 SVGAGI. Deletions cut 5 bases from V and 4 bases from J, with 6 bases between. CDR3 length equals 12 residues. In DNA, the CDR3 is TGTGCCAGCAGTCTGGGGTACAATGAGCAGTTCTTC. Translation: CASSLGYNEQFF.

The chain is built from TRBV6-4 and TRBJ1-1; D gene ambiguous. In germline, CDR1 is MRHNA, CDR2 SNTAGT. The ends were cut back, 5 bases at V and 3 bases at J, with 16 bases in the middle. The CDR3 runs 15 residues. CDR3 in DNA: TGTGCCAGCAGTCCCGACTCAGCTCCCTACACTGAAGCTTTCTTT. It translates to CASSPDSAPYTEAFF.

The chain carries TRBV18 and TRBJ1-1; tentatively, D is TRBD1 (5 bases). Germline lookup yields CDR1 KGHSH and CDR2 LQKENI. Trimming removed 0 bases at V and 4 bases at J, with 9 bases between. The CDR3 length is 14 residues. CDR3 sequence (DNA): TGTGCCAGCTCACCACCTGGGGGAAGCACTGAAGCTTTCTTT. Translated: CASSPPGGSTEAFF. Filled out from reference TRBV18 and TRBJ1-1, the complete variable domain reads NAGVMQNPRHLVRRRGQEARLRCSPMKGHSHVYWYRQLPEEGLKFMVYLQKENIIDESGMPKERFSAEFPKEGPSILRIQQVVRGDSAAYFCASSPPGGSTEAFFGQGTRLTVV.

V gene TRBV27 combines with J gene TRBJ2-5; D remains ambiguous. V shed 1 base and J shed 1 base, with 7 bases lying between them. CDR1 is MNHEY, CDR2 SMNVEV, per germline (reference sequence). The CDR3 loop spans 14 amino acids. The CDR3: CASSLYSGQETQYF. CDR3 in DNA: TGTGCCAGCAGTTTATACTCGGGCCAAGAGACCCAGTACTTC.

This clone was detected a few times. This chain uses TRBV28 with TRBJ2-3; TRBD2 aligns across 10 bases. The CDR3 has 20 amino acids. V was clipped by 2 bases and J by 2 bases; unmatched bases: 16. Germline CDR1 and CDR2: MDHEN and SYDVKM. This CDR3 reads CASSLAASGSGKAHTDTQYF. The DNA of the CDR3 is TGTGCCAGCAGTTTAGCAGCTAGCGGGAGCGGTAAGGCACACACAGATACGCAGTATTTT.

The chain employs TRBV10-3 and TRBJ2-3; 14 bases match TRBD2. V shed 8 bases and J 1 base; nucleotides not matched to a gene: 5. The CDR3 covers 16 residues. The germline V gene encodes CDR1 ENHRY and CDR2 SYGVKD. The CDR3 spells CAISGTSGSGTDTQYF. DNA of the CDR3: TGTGCCATCTCCGGGACTAGCGGGAGTGGCACAGATACGCAGTATTTT.

The CDR3 loop reads CASSSQSSGAPQFF. CDR3 in DNA: TGTGCCAGCAGTTCCCAGAGTAGCGGGGCCCCACAGTTCTTC. The chain recombines TRBV27 with TRBJ2-1, with 8 bases matching TRBD2. This CDR3 has 14 amino acids. Germline trimming cut 4 bases from V and 13 bases from J; bases unmatched to any gene: 12. The germline gives CDR1 MNHEY, CDR2 SMNVEV (reference sequence).

The rearrangement links TRBV7-9 to TRBJ1-5; D possibly corresponds to TRBD1 (5 bases). V was clipped by 3 bases and J by 2 bases, with 14 bases between them. CDR3 length: 16 residues. CDR1 and CDR2 from the germline V gene are SEHNR and FQNEAQ (reference sequence). In nucleotides, the CDR3 is TGTGCCAGCAGCTTCTCGACAAGGGGTGGCAATCAGCCCCAGCATTTT. This codes for CASSFSTRGGNQPQHF.

The rearrangement links TRBV27 to TRBJ1-2; 8 bases align to TRBD1. There are 16 residues in the CDR3. Unmatched junction bases numbered 14, after V lost 4 bases and J lost 7 bases. Germline lookup yields CDR1 MNHEY and CDR2 SMNVEV (reference sequence). In DNA form, the CDR3 reads TGTGCCAGCAGTTCCCCATCTGGACCAGGGGGCTTTGGCTACACCTTC. This encodes CASSSPSGPGGFGYTF.

The chain links TRBV28 to TRBJ2-1; TRBD2 might be the D (7 bases). The germline CDR1 and CDR2 sequences are MDHEN and SYDVKM. CDR3 length: 15 amino acids. V was trimmed by 3 bases and J by 4 bases, leaving 13 bases between them. This chain's CDR3 is CASSFEGGLYNEQFF. Here the CDR3 DNA reads TGTGCCAGCAGTTTCGAGGGGGGGCTTTACAATGAGCAGTTCTTC.

This clone was detected once. The chain couples TRBV6-5 to TRBJ2-1; D is perhaps TRBD1 (7 bases). Germline values: CDR1 MNHEY, CDR2 SVGAGI. Between the trimmed V and J ends, which lost 7 bases and 6 bases, there was a span of 16 bases. This CDR3 is 14 amino acids long. DNA for the CDR3: TGTGCCAGCACCGACAGGGAGGTCGGCAATGAGCAGTTCTTC. This codes for CASTDREVGNEQFF.

This chain connects TRBV5-8 to TRBJ2-2; no definite D call. The CDR3 covers 13 residues. The germline V and J ends were trimmed by 6 bases and 2 bases, with 8 bases remaining between them. CDR1 and CDR2 from the germline V gene are SGHTS and YDEGEE. The CDR3: CASNLLNTGELFF. In DNA form, the CDR3 reads TGTGCCAGCAATTTGCTAAACACCGGGGAGCTGTTTTTT.